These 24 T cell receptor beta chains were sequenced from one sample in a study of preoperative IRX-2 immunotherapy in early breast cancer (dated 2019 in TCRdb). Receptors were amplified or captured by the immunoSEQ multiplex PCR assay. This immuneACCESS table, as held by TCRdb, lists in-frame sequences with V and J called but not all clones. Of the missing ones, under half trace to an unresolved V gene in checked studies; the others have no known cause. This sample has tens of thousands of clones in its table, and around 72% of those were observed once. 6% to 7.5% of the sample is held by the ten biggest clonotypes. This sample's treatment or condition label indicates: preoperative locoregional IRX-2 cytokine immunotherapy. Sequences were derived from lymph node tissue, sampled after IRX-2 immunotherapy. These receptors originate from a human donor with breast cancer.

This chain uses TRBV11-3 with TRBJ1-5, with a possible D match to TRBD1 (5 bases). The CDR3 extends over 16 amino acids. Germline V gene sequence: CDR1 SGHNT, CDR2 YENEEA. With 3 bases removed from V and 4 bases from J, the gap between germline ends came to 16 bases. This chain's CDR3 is CASSLGGWRWNQPQHF. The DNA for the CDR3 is TGTGCCAGCAGCTTGGGGGGGTGGCGGTGGAATCAGCCCCAGCATTTT.

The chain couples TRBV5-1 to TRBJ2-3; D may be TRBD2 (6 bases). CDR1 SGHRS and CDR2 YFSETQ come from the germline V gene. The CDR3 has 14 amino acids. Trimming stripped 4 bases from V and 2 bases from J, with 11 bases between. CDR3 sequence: CASSPGLYTDTQYF. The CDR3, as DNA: TGCGCCAGCAGCCCAGGACTATACACAGATACGCAGTATTTT.

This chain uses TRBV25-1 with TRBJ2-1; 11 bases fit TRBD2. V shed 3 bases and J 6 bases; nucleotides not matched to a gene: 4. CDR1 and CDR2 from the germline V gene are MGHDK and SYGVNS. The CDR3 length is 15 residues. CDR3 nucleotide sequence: TGTGCCAGCAGTGACCTAGCGGGAGGCTTCAATGAGCAGTTCTTC. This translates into CASSDLAGGFNEQFF.

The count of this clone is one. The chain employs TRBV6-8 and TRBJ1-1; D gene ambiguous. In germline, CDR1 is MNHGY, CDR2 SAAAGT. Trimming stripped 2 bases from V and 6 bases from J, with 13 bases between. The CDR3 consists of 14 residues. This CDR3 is CASSYPLSQAEAFF. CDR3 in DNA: TGTGCCAGCAGTTACCCCCTGTCCCAGGCTGAAGCTTTCTTT.

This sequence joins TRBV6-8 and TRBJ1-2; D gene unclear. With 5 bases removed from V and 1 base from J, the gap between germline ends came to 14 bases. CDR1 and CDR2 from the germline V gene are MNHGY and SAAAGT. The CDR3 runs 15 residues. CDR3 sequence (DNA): TGTGCCAGCAGTGATGAGATCCCAGTTAACTATGGCTACACCTTC. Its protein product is CASSDEIPVNYGYTF.

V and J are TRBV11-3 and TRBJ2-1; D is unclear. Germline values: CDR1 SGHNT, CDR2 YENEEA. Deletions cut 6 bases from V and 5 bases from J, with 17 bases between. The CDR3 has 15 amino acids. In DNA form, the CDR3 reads TGTGCCAGCAGTTATTCGGTTAGGGTCGACAATGAGCAGTTCTTC. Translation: CASSYSVRVDNEQFF.

In DNA form, the CDR3 reads TGTGCCAGTAGTGGGCAGACTAGCGGGAGAACCGGGGAGCTGTTTTTT. Translation: CASSGQTSGRTGELFF. The chain employs TRBV19 and TRBJ2-2, with 12 bases aligning to TRBD2. CDR1 and CDR2 from the germline V gene are LNHDA and SQIVND (reference sequence). With V trimmed by 5 bases and J by 5 bases, 6 bases remained unmatched. The CDR3 is 16 residues long. The entire variable domain, with the rest obtained from reference TRBV19 and TRBJ2-2, is as follows: DGGITQSPKYLFRKEGQNVTLSCEQNLNHDAMYWYRQDPGQGLRLIYYSQIVNDFQKGDIAEGYSVSREKKESFPLTVTSAQKNPTAFYLCASSGQTSGRTGELFFGEGSRLTVL.

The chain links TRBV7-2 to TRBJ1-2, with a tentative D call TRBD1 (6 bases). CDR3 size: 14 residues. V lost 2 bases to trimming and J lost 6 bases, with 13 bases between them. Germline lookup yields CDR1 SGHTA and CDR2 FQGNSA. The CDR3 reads CASSLRDTSNGYTF. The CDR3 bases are TGTGCCAGCAGCTTAAGGGACACCTCTAATGGCTACACCTTC.

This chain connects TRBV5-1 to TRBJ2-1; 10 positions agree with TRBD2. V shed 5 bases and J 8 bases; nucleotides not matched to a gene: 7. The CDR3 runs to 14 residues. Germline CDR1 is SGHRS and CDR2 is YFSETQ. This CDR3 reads CASRKREGTYEQFF. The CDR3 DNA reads TGCGCCAGCAGGAAGCGGGAGGGCACATATGAGCAGTTCTTC.

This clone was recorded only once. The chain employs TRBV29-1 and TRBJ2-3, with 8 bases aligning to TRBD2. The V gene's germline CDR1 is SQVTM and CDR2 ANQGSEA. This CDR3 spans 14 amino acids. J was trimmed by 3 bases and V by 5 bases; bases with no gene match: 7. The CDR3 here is CSVSRGLGTDTQYF. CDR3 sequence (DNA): TGCAGCGTTAGTAGGGGACTAGGGACAGATACGCAGTATTTT.

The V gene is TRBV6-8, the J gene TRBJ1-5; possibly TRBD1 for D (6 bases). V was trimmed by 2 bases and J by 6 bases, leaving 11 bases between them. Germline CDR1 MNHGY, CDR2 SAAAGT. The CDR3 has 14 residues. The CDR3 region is CASSYRGLGQPQHF. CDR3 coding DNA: TGTGCCAGCAGTTACCGGGGGCTGGGTCAGCCCCAGCATTTT.

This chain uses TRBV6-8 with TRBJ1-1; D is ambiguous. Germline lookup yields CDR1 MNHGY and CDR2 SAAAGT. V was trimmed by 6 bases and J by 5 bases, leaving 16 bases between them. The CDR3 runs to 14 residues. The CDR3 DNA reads TGTGCCAGCAGGCTTAAGGGAGAAAAGACTGAAGCTTTCTTT. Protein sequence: CASRLKGEKTEAFF.

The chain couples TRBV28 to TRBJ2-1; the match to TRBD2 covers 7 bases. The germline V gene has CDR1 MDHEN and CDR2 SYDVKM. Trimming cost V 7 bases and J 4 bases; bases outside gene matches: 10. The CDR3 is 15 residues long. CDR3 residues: CASIGRDGGYNEQFF. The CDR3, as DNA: TGTGCCAGCATAGGCCGGGACGGGGGGTACAATGAGCAGTTCTTC.

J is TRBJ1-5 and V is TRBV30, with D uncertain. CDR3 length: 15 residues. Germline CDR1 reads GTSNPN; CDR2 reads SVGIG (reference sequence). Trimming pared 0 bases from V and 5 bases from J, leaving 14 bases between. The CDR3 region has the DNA TGTGCCTGGAGTGTACAAGGGAACGACTATCAGCCCCAGCATTTT. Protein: CAWSVQGNDYQPQHF.

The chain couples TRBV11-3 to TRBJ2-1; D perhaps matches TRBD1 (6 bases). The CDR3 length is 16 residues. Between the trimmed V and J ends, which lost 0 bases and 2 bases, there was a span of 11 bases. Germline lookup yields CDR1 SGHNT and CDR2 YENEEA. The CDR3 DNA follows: TGTGCCAGCAGCTTAGAGTGGACAGAGCCCTACAATGAGCAGTTCTTC. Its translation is CASSLEWTEPYNEQFF. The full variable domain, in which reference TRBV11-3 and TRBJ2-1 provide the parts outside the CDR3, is EAGVVQSPRYKIIEKKQPVAFWCNPISGHNTLYWYLQNLGQGPELLIRYENEEAVDDSQLPKDRFSAERLKGVDSTLKIQPAELGDSAVYLCASSLEWTEPYNEQFFGPGTRLTVL.

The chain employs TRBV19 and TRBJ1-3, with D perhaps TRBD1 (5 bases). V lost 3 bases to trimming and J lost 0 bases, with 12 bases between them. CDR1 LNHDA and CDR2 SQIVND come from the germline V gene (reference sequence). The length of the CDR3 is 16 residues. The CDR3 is CASSITKTGSGNTIYF. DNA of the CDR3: TGTGCCAGTAGTATCACGAAAACAGGCTCTGGAAACACCATATATTTT.

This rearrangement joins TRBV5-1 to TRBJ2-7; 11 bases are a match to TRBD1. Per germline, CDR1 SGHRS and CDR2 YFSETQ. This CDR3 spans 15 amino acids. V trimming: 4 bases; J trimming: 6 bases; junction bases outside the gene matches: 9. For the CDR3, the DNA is TGCGCCAGCAGCCCCATAGGACAGGGGGCGGCCGAGCAGTACTTC. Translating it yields CASSPIGQGAAEQYF.

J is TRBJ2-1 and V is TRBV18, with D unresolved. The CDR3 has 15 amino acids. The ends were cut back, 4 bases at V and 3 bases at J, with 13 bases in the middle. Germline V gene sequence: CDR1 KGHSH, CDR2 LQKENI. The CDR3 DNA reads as TGTGCCAGCTCACATTCCACATCGGACTACAATGAGCAGTTCTTC. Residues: CASSHSTSDYNEQFF.

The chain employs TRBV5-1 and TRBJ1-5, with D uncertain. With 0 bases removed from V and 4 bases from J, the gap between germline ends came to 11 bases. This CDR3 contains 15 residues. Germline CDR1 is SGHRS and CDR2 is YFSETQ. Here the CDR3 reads CASSLGGGLNQPQHF. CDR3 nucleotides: TGCGCCAGCAGCTTGGGGGGAGGATTAAATCAGCCCCAGCATTTT.

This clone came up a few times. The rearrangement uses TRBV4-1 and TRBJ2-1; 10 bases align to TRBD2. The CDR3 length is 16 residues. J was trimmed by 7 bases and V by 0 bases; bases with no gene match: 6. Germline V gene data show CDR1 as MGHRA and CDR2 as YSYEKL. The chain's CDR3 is CASSQERLAGVNEQFF. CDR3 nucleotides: TGCGCCAGCAGCCAAGAACGACTAGCGGGTGTGAATGAGCAGTTCTTC.

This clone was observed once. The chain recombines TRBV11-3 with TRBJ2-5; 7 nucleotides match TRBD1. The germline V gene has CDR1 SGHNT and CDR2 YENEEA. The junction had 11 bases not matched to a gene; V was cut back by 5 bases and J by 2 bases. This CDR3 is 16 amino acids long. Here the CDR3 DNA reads TGTGCCAGCAGCCTCTACAGGGGAAGGGGACAAGAGACCCAGTACTTC. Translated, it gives CASSLYRGRGQETQYF.

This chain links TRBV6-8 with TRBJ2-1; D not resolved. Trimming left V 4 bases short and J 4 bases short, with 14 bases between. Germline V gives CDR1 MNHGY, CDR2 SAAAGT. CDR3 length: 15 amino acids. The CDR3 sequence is CASSSAAPVYNEQFF. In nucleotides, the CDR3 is TGTGCCAGCAGTTCGGCCGCGCCGGTATACAATGAGCAGTTCTTC.

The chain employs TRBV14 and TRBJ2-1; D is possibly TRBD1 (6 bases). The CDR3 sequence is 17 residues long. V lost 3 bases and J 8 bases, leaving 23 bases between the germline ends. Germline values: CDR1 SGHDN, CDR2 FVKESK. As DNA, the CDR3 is TGTGCCAGCAGCCACAAACCCAGCCAGGGGAAGGGCGATGAGCAGTTCTTC. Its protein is CASSHKPSQGKGDEQFF.

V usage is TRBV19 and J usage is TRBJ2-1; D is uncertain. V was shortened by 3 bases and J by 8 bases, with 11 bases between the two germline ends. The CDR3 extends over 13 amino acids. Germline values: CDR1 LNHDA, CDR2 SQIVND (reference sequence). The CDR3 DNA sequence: TGTGCCAGTAGTATTACCCTAGTATATGAGCAGTTCTTC. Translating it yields CASSITLVYEQFF.